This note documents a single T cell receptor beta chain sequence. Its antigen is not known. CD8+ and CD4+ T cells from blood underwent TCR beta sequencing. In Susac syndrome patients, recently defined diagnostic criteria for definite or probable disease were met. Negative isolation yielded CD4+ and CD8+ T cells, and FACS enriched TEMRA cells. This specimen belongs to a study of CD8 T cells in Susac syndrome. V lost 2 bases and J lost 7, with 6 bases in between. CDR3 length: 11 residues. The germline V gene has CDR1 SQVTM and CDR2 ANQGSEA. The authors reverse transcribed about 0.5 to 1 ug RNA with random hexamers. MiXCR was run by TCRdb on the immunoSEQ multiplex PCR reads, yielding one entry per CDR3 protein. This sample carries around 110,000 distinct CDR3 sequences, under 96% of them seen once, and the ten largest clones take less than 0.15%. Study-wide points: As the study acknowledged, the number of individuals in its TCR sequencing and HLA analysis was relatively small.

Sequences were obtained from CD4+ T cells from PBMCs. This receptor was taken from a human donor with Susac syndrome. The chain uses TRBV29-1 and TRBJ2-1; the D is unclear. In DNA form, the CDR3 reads TGCAGCGTTGAAATGGGGAATGAGCAGTTCTTC. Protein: CSVEMGNEQFF.